The 17 T cell receptor beta chains below all came from one sample that was sequenced in a study of human T cells and chemical hapten exposure. Each CDR3 protein is one row after TCRdb ran MiXCR on the RACE reads. This sample has about 71,000 distinct CDR3 sequences, with around 9.5% found just once. Time point in this sample: patch test 1, 2 weeks after DPC sensitization. Treatment indicated: therapeutic diphenylcyclopropenone sensitization with weekly scalp DPC. Sequences were derived from whole blood, sampled in connection with sensitization to the hapten diphenylcyclopropenone (DPC). The source is a woman aged 40 to 50 with alopecia areata. Some clones in this sample may be carry-over from other donors' samples.

This clonotype has at least ten counts. The chain carries TRBV4-3 and TRBJ1-1; tentative D call: TRBD1 (6 bases). Trimming left V 3 bases short and J 5 bases short, with 13 bases between. Germline V lookup: CDR1 LGHNA, CDR2 YSLEER. The CDR3 spans 14 residues. The CDR3 coding sequence is TGCGCCAGCAGCCACTACAGGGATGGGACTGAAGCTTTCTTT. Translated: CASSHYRDGTEAFF.

Many counts were recorded for this clonotype. The chain joins TRBV28 to TRBJ2-3; 7 nucleotides agree with TRBD2. With V trimmed by 7 bases and J by 6 bases, 10 bases remained unmatched. The CDR3 extends over 14 amino acids. The V gene's germline CDR1 is MDHEN and CDR2 SYDVKM. This chain's CDR3 is CASTSTGTTDTQYF. The CDR3 DNA sequence: TGTGCCAGCACCTCCACCGGGACTACCGATACGCAGTATTTT.

This clonotype was found many times. J is TRBJ2-1 and V is TRBV18; the D gene could be TRBD1 or TRBD2 (5 bases each). This CDR3 region has 18 residues. CDR1 and CDR2 from the germline V gene are KGHSH and LQKENI. Trimming removed 3 bases at V and 3 bases at J, with 21 bases between. The CDR3 bases are TGTGCCAGCTCACCGTCCGACAGCAGTCGAGGGGACTACAATGAGCAGTTCTTC. It is translated as CASSPSDSSRGDYNEQFF.

The rearrangement joins TRBV7-9 to TRBJ1-1; D perhaps matches TRBD1 (5 bases). V lost 2 bases and J lost 4, with 8 bases in between. Germline-derived CDR1 and CDR2 are SEHNR and FQNEAQ (reference sequence). The CDR3 loop spans 13 amino acids. Here the CDR3 DNA reads TGTGCCAGCAGCTTACTTGGGGGCACTGAAGCTTTCTTT. Translating it yields CASSLLGGTEAFF.

This clonotype showed up just a few times. In nucleotides, the CDR3 is TGTGCCAGCATGAGGGACCTATACAATGAGCAGTTCTTC. Translated, it gives CASMRDLYNEQFF. This chain links TRBV7-9 with TRBJ2-1; the D call may be TRBD1 or TRBD2 (5 bases each). V lost 7 bases to trimming and J lost 4 bases, with 11 bases between them. This CDR3 comprises 13 residues. Per the germline V gene, CDR1 is SEHNR and CDR2 is FQNEAQ (reference sequence). The whole variable domain, filled in from reference TRBV7-9 and TRBJ2-1, reads DTGVSQNPRHKITKRGQNVTFRCDPISEHNRLYWYRQTLGQGPEFLTYFQNEAQLEKSRLLSDRFSAERPKGSFSTLEIQRTEQGDSAMYLCASMRDLYNEQFFGPGTRLTVL.

This clonotype showed up just a few times. The chain employs TRBV19 and TRBJ1-6; D gene unclear. V was cut by 3 bases and J by 7 bases, with 4 bases left in between. Germline CDR1 LNHDA, CDR2 SQIVND (reference sequence). The CDR3 loop spans 12 amino acids. CDR3 loop: CASSMGNSPLHF. CDR3 coding DNA: TGTGCCAGTAGTATGGGGAATTCACCCCTCCACTTT.

This clonotype appeared a few times. The chain combines TRBV29-1 with TRBJ2-3, with D perhaps TRBD2 (7 bases). The V end was cut by 0 bases, the J end by 2 bases, with 18 bases between. The CDR3 is 17 amino acids. From germline, CDR1 is SQVTM and CDR2 ANQGSEA. DNA of the CDR3: TGCAGCGTTGAAGAGAGCGGCGGGGGCGCCTACACAGATACGCAGTATTTT. It is translated as CSVEESGGGAYTDTQYF.

This clonotype was seen many times. The chain has TRBV20-1 and TRBJ2-7; no firm D call. V gave up 8 bases and J gave up 3 bases, with 14 bases separating them. The germline gives CDR1 DFQATT, CDR2 SNEGSKA (reference sequence). The CDR3 covers 12 residues. The CDR3 DNA is TGCAGTTCGTCAAGTTCCGACTACGAGCAGTACTTC. Its translation: CSSSSSDYEQYF.

This clonotype was observed a few times. V and J are TRBV12-3 or TRBV12-4 and TRBJ2-7, with 9 positions matching TRBD1. V shed 6 bases, J shed 4 bases, and the junction held 13 bases outside the gene matches. The CDR3 consists of 16 residues. CDR3 DNA: TGTGCCAGCAGGTCCACAGGGGGCGTCCTCAAATACGAGCAGTACTTC. This encodes CASRSTGGVLKYEQYF.

This clonotype was seen ten or more times. CDR3 in DNA: TGTGCCAGCAGCTTAGAAGTGGTGGATTCACCCCTCCACTTT. This encodes CASSLEVVDSPLHF. The chain combines TRBV7-6 with TRBJ1-6, with D hard to call. Looked up from germline, CDR1 is SGHVS and CDR2 is FNYEAQ. Deletions cut 1 base from V and 8 bases from J, with 9 bases between. The CDR3 is 14 residues long. Full variable domain (remainder filled in from reference TRBV7-6 and TRBJ1-6): GAGVSQSPRYKVTKRGQDVALRCDPISGHVSLYWYRQALGQGPEFLTYFNYEAQQDKSGLPNDRFSAERPEGSISTLTIQRTEQRDSAMYRCASSLEVVDSPLHFGNGTRLTVT.

This clonotype was seen at least ten times. CDR3 residues: CASSLDLGQETQYF. Written as DNA, the CDR3 is TGCGCCAGCAGCTTGGATCTGGGACAAGAGACCCAGTACTTC. This chain uses TRBV5-1 with TRBJ2-5; D gene unclear. Germline V CDR1 and CDR2: SGHRS, YFSETQ. The CDR3 consists of 14 residues. V was clipped by 0 bases and J by 2 bases, with 8 bases between them.

This clonotype has only a few counts. The V call is TRBV6-1, the J call TRBJ1-5; D possibly corresponds to TRBD1 (5 bases). V was cut by 5 bases and J by 4 bases, with 15 bases left in between. Germline V gives CDR1 MNHNS, CDR2 SASEGT. The CDR3 has 15 residues. CDR3 protein: CASSRLTEINQPQHF. The CDR3 nucleotides are TGTGCCAGCAGTCGTTTGACAGAAATTAATCAGCCCCAGCATTTT.

This chain uses TRBV7-2 with TRBJ2-7; D gene unclear. Trimming stripped 3 bases from V and 6 bases from J, with 12 bases between. CDR3 length: 13 residues. The germline gives CDR1 SGHTA, CDR2 FQGNSA. CDR3 sequence reads: CASSFAGFSEQYF. Here the CDR3 DNA reads TGTGCCAGCAGCTTTGCTGGGTTCAGCGAGCAGTACTTC.

The chain recombines TRBV4-3 with TRBJ2-6; no firm D call. This CDR3 has 16 residues. Between the trimmed V and J ends, which lost 1 base and 2 bases, there was a span of 9 bases. The germline CDR1 and CDR2 sequences are LGHNA and YSLEER. The CDR3 reads CASSQGHLAGANVLTF. CDR3 in DNA: TGCGCCAGCAGCCAAGGACATCTTGCTGGGGCCAACGTCCTGACTTTC.

This clonotype has ten or more counts. The gene calls are TRBV11-1 and TRBJ2-2; D possibly corresponds to TRBD1 (5 bases). V lost 5 bases and J 5 bases, leaving 18 bases between the germline ends. The CDR3 runs to 16 residues. Germline CDR1 and CDR2: SGHAT and FQDESV (reference sequence). The DNA for the CDR3 is TGTGCCAGCAGCGAACGAACAGGACAAGTTACCGGGGAGCTGTTTTTT. This translates into CASSERTGQVTGELFF.

This chain uses TRBV20-1 with TRBJ1-6; tentative D call: TRBD1 (6 bases). V gave up 6 bases and J gave up 6 bases, with 18 bases separating them. CDR3 size: 15 residues. Germline V gene data show CDR1 as DFQATT and CDR2 as SNEGSKA (reference sequence). As DNA, the CDR3 is TGCAGTGCAAAGACTACAGGGACCCTTAATTCACCCCTCCACTTT. Its translation is CSAKTTGTLNSPLHF.

This clonotype was recorded many times. The rearrangement joins TRBV18 to TRBJ1-1, with no clear D. V was cut by 0 bases and J by 1 base, with 15 bases left in between. Germline V gene data show CDR1 as KGHSH and CDR2 as LQKENI. This CDR3 has 17 residues. This chain's CDR3 is CASSPPEAALRNTEAFF. CDR3 bases: TGTGCCAGCTCACCACCGGAGGCAGCCCTGAGGAACACTGAAGCTTTCTTT.